A single sample gave rise to the 30 T cell receptor beta chains below, sequenced in a study of blood T cell repertoires in COVID-19. Assay used: immunoSEQ multiplex PCR; TCRdb lists only in-frame clones, some missing. The sample lists roughly 330,000 clones; 80% to 90% were seen once. Sequenced material: peripheral blood. These receptors were taken from a woman aged 50 to 60 with acute or convalescent COVID-19.

The chain is built from TRBV2 and TRBJ1-5, with no clear D. Between the trimmed V and J ends, which lost 10 bases and 5 bases, there was a span of 15 bases. Germline-derived CDR1 and CDR2 are SNHLY and FYNNEI. The CDR3 totals 13 residues. The chain's CDR3 is CANAALPHQPQHF. The CDR3 coding sequence is TGTGCCAACGCGGCCCTTCCCCATCAGCCCCAGCATTTT.

J is TRBJ1-5 and V is TRBV28; 8 bases map to TRBD1. Germline loops: CDR1 MDHEN, CDR2 SYDVKM. There are 16 residues in the CDR3. V was clipped by 1 base and J by 0 bases; unmatched bases: 2. The CDR3: CASSLSRGPSNQPQHF. DNA of the CDR3: TGTGCCAGCAGTTTATCCAGGGGGCCTAGCAATCAGCCCCAGCATTTT.

This clone came up once. The chain joins TRBV5-4 to TRBJ1-4; 10 nucleotides agree with TRBD1. The CDR3 extends over 15 amino acids. Germline loops: CDR1 SGHNT, CDR2 YYREEE (reference sequence). Unmatched junction bases numbered 3, after V lost 0 bases and J lost 7 bases. CDR3 amino acids: CASSLDGTGVEKLFF. For the CDR3, the DNA is TGTGCCAGCAGCTTGGATGGGACAGGGGTTGAAAAACTGTTTTTT.

The DNA of the CDR3 is TGTGCCAGCAGTTTGGGACAGCCGACGAACTATGGCTACACCTTC. Protein: CASSLGQPTNYGYTF. The chain recombines TRBV6-2 or TRBV6-3 with TRBJ1-2; 7 nucleotides align to TRBD1. J gave up 2 bases and V 4 bases, and 7 bases lay outside the gene matches. The CDR3 has 15 residues. Per the germline V gene, CDR1 is MNHEY and CDR2 is SVGEGT.

This clone was seen just once. The chain links TRBV7-2 to TRBJ2-7, with TRBD2 matching 14 bases. V was pared by 5 bases and J by 10 bases, with 7 bases of the junction left unmatched. CDR1 and CDR2 (germline): SGHTA, FQGNSA. The CDR3 loop spans 14 amino acids. The CDR3 DNA is TGTGCCAGCAGCCTGGGGACTAGCGGGAGCAACCAGTACTTC. Amino acid sequence: CASSLGTSGSNQYF.

A word on this clone: Distinct nucleotide sequences in the sample also encode this CDR3. This rearrangement joins TRBV29-1 to TRBJ1-2; D gene unclear. With 1 base removed from V and 7 bases from J, the gap between germline ends came to 7 bases. Germline lookup yields CDR1 SQVTM and CDR2 ANQGSEA. There are 11 residues in the CDR3. The CDR3 region has the DNA TGCAGCGTTGAAGGGACTGGTGGCTACACCTTC. Protein product: CSVEGTGGYTF.

J is TRBJ2-5 and V is TRBV2, with unresolved D. This CDR3 comprises 13 residues. Germline V gives CDR1 SNHLY, CDR2 FYNNEI. The germline V and J ends were trimmed by 3 bases and 1 base, with 6 bases remaining between them. CDR3 region: CASSDGGQETQYF. CDR3 bases: TGTGCCAGCAGTGACGGCGGCCAAGAGACCCAGTACTTC.

J is TRBJ1-1 and V is TRBV19; no clear D gene. V lost 2 bases and J 1 base, leaving 5 bases between the germline ends. CDR3 length: 13 residues. CDR1 and CDR2 from the germline V gene are LNHDA and SQIVND (reference sequence). The CDR3 loop is CASSIIKNTEAFF. Written as DNA, the CDR3 is TGTGCCAGTAGTATAATCAAGAACACTGAAGCTTTCTTT.

This rearrangement joins TRBV23-1 to TRBJ1-5; the match to TRBD1 covers 10 bases. TRBV23-1 is sorted into the ORF group, with uncertain function. The V and J ends lost 1 base and 0 bases, in that order; junction bases with no gene match: 9. CDR3 length equals 19 residues. This chain's CDR3 is CASSQLGTGAHYSNQPQHF. The CDR3 DNA sequence: TGCGCCAGCAGTCAATTGGGGACAGGGGCCCATTATAGCAATCAGCCCCAGCATTTT.

The gene calls are TRBV7-9 and TRBJ1-3; no clear D gene. The germline V gene encodes CDR1 SEHNR and CDR2 FQNEAQ (reference sequence). CDR3 length: 14 residues. V dropped 8 bases and J dropped 0 bases, with 11 bases sitting between them. The chain's CDR3 is CASAPPLSGNTIYF. The CDR3 region has the DNA TGTGCCAGCGCGCCCCCACTCTCTGGAAACACCATATATTTT.

The chain joins TRBV4-1 to TRBJ2-3; 9 nucleotides align to TRBD2. Unmatched junction bases numbered 7, after V lost 1 base and J lost 2 bases. The length of the CDR3 is 17 residues. CDR1 is MGHRA and CDR2 is YSYEKL in the germline V gene. In DNA, the CDR3 is TGCGCCAGCAGCCAAGGGGCAGCGGGGGGTAACACAGATACGCAGTATTTT. Its protein is CASSQGAAGGNTDTQYF.

The chain recombines TRBV27 with TRBJ2-2, with TRBD1 matching over 8 bases. The CDR3 is 15 amino acids. Germline V CDR1 and CDR2: MNHEY, SMNVEV (reference sequence). J was trimmed by 6 bases and V by 6 bases; bases with no gene match: 9. This CDR3 reads CASSLDRVLPGELFF. CDR3 bases: TGTGCCAGCAGCCTGGACAGGGTTCTTCCCGGGGAGCTGTTTTTT.

The chain joins TRBV10-3 to TRBJ1-4; 7 bases fit TRBD1. There are 14 residues in the CDR3. The V gene's germline CDR1 is ENHRY and CDR2 SYGVKD. J lost 6 bases, V lost 6 bases, and 7 bases had no gene match. For the CDR3, the DNA is TGTGCCATCAGGCAGGGACAGTCGGATGAAAAACTGTTTTTT. It yields the protein CAIRQGQSDEKLFF.

This chain joins TRBV14 and TRBJ1-1; maybe TRBD1 (6 bases). Trimming left V 3 bases short and J 1 base short, with 6 bases between. Per the germline V gene, CDR1 is SGHDN and CDR2 is FVKESK. CDR3 length equals 13 residues. The CDR3 nucleotides read TGTGCCAGCAGCCAGGGGGCGAACACTGAAGCTTTCTTT. Its translation is CASSQGANTEAFF.

This rearrangement joins TRBV18 to TRBJ2-7, with a weak D call TRBD1 (5 bases). Germline loops: CDR1 KGHSH, CDR2 LQKENI. The CDR3 loop spans 15 amino acids. The V gene lost 6 bases and the J gene lost 0 bases, with 15 bases spanning the gap. CDR3 coding DNA: TGTGCCAGCTCTAGAGACAGCATTTCCTCCTACGAGCAGTACTTC. It codes for CASSRDSISSYEQYF.

The J gene is TRBJ1-1, the V gene TRBV6-4; D gene ambiguous. From germline, CDR1 is MRHNA and CDR2 SNTAGT. This CDR3 is 13 amino acids long. V lost 4 bases and J 4 bases, leaving 10 bases between the germline ends. CDR3 region: CASSVEGGTEAFF. CDR3 sequence (DNA): TGTGCCAGCAGTGTGGAGGGAGGCACTGAAGCTTTCTTT.

This clone was seen repeatedly, ten times or more. The chain combines TRBV30 with TRBJ1-2; no definite D call. Germline V gene data show CDR1 as GTSNPN and CDR2 as SVGIG (reference sequence). The CDR3 has 11 amino acids. Trimming took 3 bases from V and 4 from J, leaving 6 bases between them. The CDR3 reads CAWRGSYGYTF. In DNA form, the CDR3 reads TGTGCCTGGAGGGGCAGCTATGGCTACACCTTC.

The V gene is TRBV7-9, the J gene TRBJ1-5; D is unresolved. The V gene's germline CDR1 is SEHNR and CDR2 FQNEAQ (reference sequence). This CDR3 comprises 13 residues. The V and J ends lost 3 bases and 4 bases respectively, with 7 bases between them. In nucleotides, the CDR3 is TGTGCCAGCAGCTTGATGGAGAATCAGCCCCAGCATTTT. Translated: CASSLMENQPQHF.

The chain joins TRBV4-3 to TRBJ1-2; D might be TRBD1 (5 bases). Trimming took off 0 bases at V and 8 bases at J, with 13 bases between the two ends. The CDR3 sequence is 14 residues long. Germline V gene lookup returns CDR1 LGHNA and CDR2 YSLEER. CDR3 nucleotides: TGCGCCAGCAGCCAAGATGGGGCGTCCGGGGGCTACACCTTC. It translates to CASSQDGASGGYTF.

The chain is built from TRBV6-2 or TRBV6-3 and TRBJ1-5, with D possibly matching TRBD1 (5 bases). The CDR3 has 14 residues. Looked up from germline, CDR1 is MNHEY and CDR2 is SVGEGT. V was cut by 0 bases and J by 6 bases, with 9 bases left in between. The CDR3 nucleotides read TGTGCCAGCAGTTACTCTGGGGGGAGTCAGCCCCAGCATTTT. It specifies CASSYSGGSQPQHF.

V gene TRBV20-1 combines with J gene TRBJ2-3; 10 bases fit TRBD2. V shed 3 bases, J shed 6 bases, and the junction held 9 bases outside the gene matches. Germline CDR1 reads DFQATT; CDR2 reads SNEGSKA (reference sequence). The CDR3 covers 15 residues. CDR3 sequence: CSASGLAGELDTQYF. In DNA, the CDR3 is TGCAGTGCTAGTGGGCTAGCGGGAGAATTGGATACGCAGTATTTT.

V gene TRBV19 combines with J gene TRBJ1-5; 12 nucleotides align to TRBD1. Losses at the gene ends were 4 bases for V and 5 bases for J; bases not matched to a gene: 3. CDR1 and CDR2 from the germline V gene are LNHDA and SQIVND (reference sequence). There are 15 residues in the CDR3. CDR3: CASSKGQGAHQPQHF. The DNA for the CDR3 is TGTGCCAGTAGTAAGGGACAGGGGGCCCATCAGCCCCAGCATTTT.

V usage is TRBV23-1 and J usage is TRBJ1-4; TRBD1 aligns across 9 bases. TRBV23-1 is marked as an open reading frame, function uncertain. V was pared by 2 bases and J by 7 bases, with 26 bases of the junction left unmatched. CDR3 length equals 22 residues. The DNA of the CDR3 is TGCGCCAGCAGTCAACCGTGCGCCAAAACCGGGACAGGGAAAGGAGGGTGTGAAAAACTGTTTTTT. Protein sequence: CASSQPCAKTGTGKGGCEKLFF.

This rearrangement joins TRBV5-6 to TRBJ2-7, with TRBD1 matching over 10 bases. CDR1 is SGHDT, CDR2 YYEEEE, per germline. The CDR3 consists of 15 residues. V was pared by 4 bases and J by 3 bases, with 7 bases of the junction left unmatched. The CDR3 loop is CASSQTGGEFYEQYV. The CDR3 nucleotides read TGTGCCAGCAGCCAGACAGGGGGCGAATTCTACGAGCAGTACGTC.

V usage is TRBV6-2 or TRBV6-3 and J usage is TRBJ1-5; perhaps TRBD1 as D (6 bases). The CDR3 spans 16 residues. Trimming cost V 0 bases and J 3 bases, with 12 bases left between them. CDR1 MNHEY and CDR2 SVGEGT come from the germline V gene. For the CDR3, the DNA is TGTGCCAGCAGTTACTCACACAGGGCAATCAATCAGCCCCAGCATTTT. It encodes CASSYSHRAINQPQHF.

The CDR3 is CASTLGAGANVLTF. The CDR3 region has the DNA TGTGCCAGCACCCTCGGGGCTGGGGCCAACGTCCTGACTTTC. The V call is TRBV7-2, the J call TRBJ2-6; TRBD2 is a possible D gene (5 bases). CDR1 and CDR2 from the germline V gene are SGHTA and FQGNSA. V was shortened by 7 bases and J by 2 bases, with 9 bases between the two germline ends. The CDR3 is 14 amino acids. Looking up the rest from reference TRBV7-2 and TRBJ2-6 gives the full variable domain: GAGVSQSPSNKVTEKGKDVELRCDPISGHTALYWYRQSLGQGLEFLIYFQGNSAPDKSGLPSDRFSAERTGGSVSTLTIQRTQQEDSAVYLCASTLGAGANVLTFGAGSRLTVL.

The rearrangement joins TRBV21-1 to TRBJ1-6. TRBV21-1 is flagged as a pseudogene. The CDR3 covers 15 residues. The CDR3, as DNA: TGTGCCAGCAGCCCTAGTCGCTCCTATAATTCACCCCTCCACTTT. It codes for CASSPSRSYNSPLHF.

The rearrangement uses TRBV7-2 and TRBJ1-1, with D unresolved. The CDR3 is made up of 11 amino acids. Germline CDR1 reads SGHTA; CDR2 reads FQGNSA. V lost 5 bases and J 5 bases, leaving 6 bases between the germline ends. The CDR3 is CASSGRTEAFF. The CDR3 DNA reads TGTGCCAGCAGCGGGAGGACTGAAGCTTTCTTT.

The CDR3 bases are TGTGCCTGGACGGGCGGGGGGAATCAGCCCCAGCATTTT. Its translation: CAWTGGGNQPQHF. The rearrangement uses TRBV30 and TRBJ1-5; D possibly corresponds to TRBD1 (5 bases). Germline-derived CDR1 and CDR2 are GTSNPN and SVGIG (reference sequence). This CDR3 contains 13 residues. Trimming cost V 4 bases and J 4 bases, with 11 bases left between them.

This chain connects TRBV7-9 to TRBJ1-1; 7 bases map to TRBD1. Per germline, CDR1 SEHNR and CDR2 FQNEAQ (reference sequence). Germline trimming cut 5 bases from V and 4 bases from J; bases unmatched to any gene: 4. CDR3 length equals 13 residues. The CDR3 loop reads CASSVGTATEAFF. CDR3 DNA sequence: TGTGCCAGCAGCGTTGGGACAGCCACTGAAGCTTTCTTT.